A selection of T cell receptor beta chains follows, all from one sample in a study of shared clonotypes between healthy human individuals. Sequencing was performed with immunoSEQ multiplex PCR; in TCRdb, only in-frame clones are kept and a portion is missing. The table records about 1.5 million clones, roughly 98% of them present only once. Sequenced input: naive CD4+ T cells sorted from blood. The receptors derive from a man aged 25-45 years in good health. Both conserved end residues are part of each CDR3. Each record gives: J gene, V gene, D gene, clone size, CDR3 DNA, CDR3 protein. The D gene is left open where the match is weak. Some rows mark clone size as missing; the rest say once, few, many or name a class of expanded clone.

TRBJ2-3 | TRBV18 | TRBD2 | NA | TGTGCCAGCTCACCTCTGCCCTCAATTAGCGGGAGAACAGATACGCAGTATTTT | CASSPLPSISGRTDTQYF
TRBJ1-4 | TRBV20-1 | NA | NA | TGCAGTGCTAGTGATAATGAAAAACTGTTTTTT | CSASDNEKLFF
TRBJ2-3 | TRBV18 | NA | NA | TGTGCCAGCTCAGACGGAGGGGGAATCACAGATACGCAGTATTTT | CASSDGGGITDTQYF
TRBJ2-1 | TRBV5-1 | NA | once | TGCGCCAGCAGCTGGGAATTCGACGGATTTTCCCTCGGGGAGCAGTTCTTC | CASSWEFDGFSLGEQFF
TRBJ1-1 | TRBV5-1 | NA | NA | TGCGCCAGCAGCTTGGGATTAGGGACTGAAGCTTTCTTT | CASSLGLGTEAFF
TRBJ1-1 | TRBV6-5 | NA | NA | TGTGCCAGCAGTTACTTCATGAACACTGAAGCTTTCTTT | CASSYFMNTEAFF
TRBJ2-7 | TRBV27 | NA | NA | TGTGCCAGCAGGAGGGAGGCGGTCTCCTACGAGCAGTACTTC | CASRREAVSYEQYF
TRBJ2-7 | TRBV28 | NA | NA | TGTGCCAGCAGCCTCACGGACGAGCAGTACTTC | CASSLTDEQYF
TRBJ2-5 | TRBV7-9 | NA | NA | TGTGCCAGCAGCTTAACAAAGTACCAAGAGACCCAGTACTTC | CASSLTKYQETQYF
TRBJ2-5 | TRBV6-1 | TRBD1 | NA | TGTGCCAGCAGTTGGGACAGGGGGAGAGAGACCCAGTACTTC | CASSWDRGRETQYF
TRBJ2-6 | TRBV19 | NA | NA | TGTGCCAGTACTCAGACGGTTAGCTCTGGGGCCAACGTCCTGACTTTC | CASTQTVSSGANVLTF
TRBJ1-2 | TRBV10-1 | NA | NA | TGCGCCAGCAGTGAGGGGAAGGACTATGGCTACACCTTC | CASSEGKDYGYTF
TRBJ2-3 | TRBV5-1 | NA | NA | TGCGCCAGCAGCTTGTATAGCGGCACAGATACGCAGTATTTT | CASSLYSGTDTQYF
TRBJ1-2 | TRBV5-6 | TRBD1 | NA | TGTGCCAGCCAAGGACAGGGCAATTTCTATGGCTACACCTTC | CASQGQGNFYGYTF
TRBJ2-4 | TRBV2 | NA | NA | TGTGCCAGCAGTGAAATGGCAGCGGCTAAAAACATTCAGTACTTC | CASSEMAAAKNIQYF
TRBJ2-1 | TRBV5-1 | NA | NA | TGCGCCAGCAGCTTTACTGGGAAGCGTAGATATGAGCAGTTCTTC | CASSFTGKRRYEQFF
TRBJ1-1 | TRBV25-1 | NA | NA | TGTGCCAGCAGTGAATTCCCGGGAATGATCACTGAAGCTTTCTTT | CASSEFPGMITEAFF
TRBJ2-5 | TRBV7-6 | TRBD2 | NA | TGTGCCAGCAGCCCCTTCGCGGTCGCTGCAGGACTAGCGGGAGGTGGGACCCAGTACTTC | CASSPFAVAAGLAGGGTQYF
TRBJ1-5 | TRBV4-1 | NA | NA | TGCGCCAGCAGCCCGCGGGATGGAGGGGGATCGGCCCAGCATTTT | CASSPRDGGGSAQHF
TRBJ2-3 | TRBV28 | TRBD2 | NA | TGTGCCAGCCCCCCAAGCGGGGGTAGCACAGATACGCAGTATTTT | CASPPSGGSTDTQYF
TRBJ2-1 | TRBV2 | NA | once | TGTGCCAGCGGGTGGGGATCCGTGGGGAATGAGCAGTTCTTC | CASGWGSVGNEQFF
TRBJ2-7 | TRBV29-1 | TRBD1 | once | TGCAGCGTAGTGACAGGGACCTCCTACGAGCAGTACTTC | CSVVTGTSYEQYF
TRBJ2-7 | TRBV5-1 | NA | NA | TGCGCCAGCAGCTTGGGACAGGCCACCAGCTCCTACGAGCAGTACTTC | CASSLGQATSSYEQYF
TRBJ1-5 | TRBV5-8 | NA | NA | TGTGCCAGCAGCTGGGTGCAGGGGATTCCCCTGAGCAATCAGCCCCAGCATTTT | CASSWVQGIPLSNQPQHF
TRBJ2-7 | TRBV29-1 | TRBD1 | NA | TGCAGCGCCCGGACAGGTAATTGGTACGAGCAGTACTTC | CSARTGNWYEQYF
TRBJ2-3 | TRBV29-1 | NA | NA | TGCAGCCTGTGGGGAGAGGCAGATACGCAGTATTTT | CSLWGEADTQYF
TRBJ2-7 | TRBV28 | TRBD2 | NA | TGTGCCAGCACCCGGGAGGGCCCCTACGAGCAGTACTTC | CASTREGPYEQYF
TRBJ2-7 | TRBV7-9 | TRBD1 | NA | TGTGCCAGCAGTTCCGGGACAGGGGCGTCTAGAGAGCAGTACTTC | CASSSGTGASREQYF
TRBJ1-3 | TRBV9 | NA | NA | TGTGCCAGCACTACTAGTGAGGGAAGTGGAAACACCATATATTTT | CASTTSEGSGNTIYF
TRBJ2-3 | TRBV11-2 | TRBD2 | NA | TGTGCCAGCAGCCCTCGTAGCGGGAGGCGCACAGATACGCAGTATTTT | CASSPRSGRRTDTQYF
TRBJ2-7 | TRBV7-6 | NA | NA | TGTGCCAGCAGCTTAGTGGGAGCGTCCTACGAGCAGTACTTC | CASSLVGASYEQYF
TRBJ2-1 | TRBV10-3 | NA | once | TGTGCCATCAAAGGATCCGATGTCGATGAGCAGTTCTTC | CAIKGSDVDEQFF
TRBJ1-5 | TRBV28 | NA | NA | TGTGCCAGCAGTTTCCCCCCGGTTGGGTTGGGCAATCAGCCCCAGCATTTT | CASSFPPVGLGNQPQHF
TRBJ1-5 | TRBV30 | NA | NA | TGTGCCTGGAACCGTCTCCCCGGACAGCCCCAGCATTTT | CAWNRLPGQPQHF
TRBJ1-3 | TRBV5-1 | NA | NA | TGCGCCAGCAGTTTAATGGACAGTGTCAACTCTGGAAACACCATATATTTT | CASSLMDSVNSGNTIYF
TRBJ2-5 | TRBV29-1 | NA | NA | TGCAGCGTTGAATCGGGAGATGAGACCCAGTACTTC | CSVESGDETQYF
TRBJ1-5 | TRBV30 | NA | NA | TGTGCCTGGTCCTGGGGGGGGCAAGGCAATCAGCCCCAGCATTTT | CAWSWGGQGNQPQHF
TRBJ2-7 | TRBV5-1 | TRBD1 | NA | TGCGCCAGCAGCAGTAGGACAGGGGCCGAGCAGTACTTC | CASSSRTGAEQYF
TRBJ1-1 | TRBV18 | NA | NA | TGTGCCAGCTCACCGATGGGAGATGAAGCTTTCTTT | CASSPMGDEAFF
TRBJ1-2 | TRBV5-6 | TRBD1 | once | TGTGCCAGCAGCTTGTATCGGGACAGGGGTATGGGCTATGGCTACACCTTC | CASSLYRDRGMGYGYTF
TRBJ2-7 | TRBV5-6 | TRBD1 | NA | TGTGCCAGCAGCGTCCGGGACAGGGGGTCCCCGTACTTC | CASSVRDRGSPYF
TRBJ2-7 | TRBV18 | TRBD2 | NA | TGTGCCAGCTCACCCTTGCGGGAGGGACCCTACGAGCAGTACTTC | CASSPLREGPYEQYF
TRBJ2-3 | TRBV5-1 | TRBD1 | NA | TGCGCCAGCAGCGGGGGGACAGGAGGATGGGATACGCAGTATTTT | CASSGGTGGWDTQYF
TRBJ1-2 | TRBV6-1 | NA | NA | TGTGCCAGCAGTGAATCAGGGAATGGCTACACCTTC | CASSESGNGYTF
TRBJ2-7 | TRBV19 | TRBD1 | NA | TGTGCCAGTAAAACCGGGACAGGGGGTGCCGAGCAGTACTTC | CASKTGTGGAEQYF
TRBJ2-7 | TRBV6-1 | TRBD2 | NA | TGTGCCAGCAGTGATCTAGCGGGAGTAGGCGAGCAGTACTTC | CASSDLAGVGEQYF
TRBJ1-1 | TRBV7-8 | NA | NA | TGTGCCAGCAGCTTATCCGGGACTGAAGCTTTCTTT | CASSLSGTEAFF
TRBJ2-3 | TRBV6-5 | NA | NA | TGTGCCAGCACCTCCCCCGGGTCCACAGATACGCAGTATTTT | CASTSPGSTDTQYF
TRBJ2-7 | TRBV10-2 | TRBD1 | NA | TGCGCCAGCAGAAAGACCGGGACAGGGACCTACGAGCAGTACTTC | CASRKTGTGTYEQYF
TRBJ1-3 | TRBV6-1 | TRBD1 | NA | TGTGCCAGCAGTTCTCACAGGGGTACGAACACCATATATTTT | CASSSHRGTNTIYF
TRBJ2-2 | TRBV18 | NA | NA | TGTGCCAGCTCGCCAAAGGGAGTCCCCGGGGAGCTGTTTTTT | CASSPKGVPGELFF
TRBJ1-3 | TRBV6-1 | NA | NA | TGTGCCAGCAGTGAGGCCAGCGGAAACACCATATATTTT | CASSEASGNTIYF
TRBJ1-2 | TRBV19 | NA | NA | TGTGCCAGTAGTATAGGCAACGGTAACTATGGCTACACCTTC | CASSIGNGNYGYTF
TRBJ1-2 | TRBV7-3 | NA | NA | TGTGCCAGCAGCACCCTACAAGGACGCCTCCTCTTC | CASSTLQGRLLF
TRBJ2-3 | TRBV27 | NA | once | TGTGCCAGCAGTTTCGAGGGCGTGACCACAGATACGCAGTATTTT | CASSFEGVTTDTQYF
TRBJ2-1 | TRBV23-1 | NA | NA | TGCGCCAGCCCCTGGGTCAGGGGCCCCTTTCACAATGAGCAGTTCTTC | CASPWVRGPFHNEQFF